Listed here are 22 T cell receptor beta chains from one sample, sequenced in a study of shared clonotypes between healthy human individuals. TCRdb's table, derived via immunoSEQ multiplex PCR, lists solely in-frame clones and lacks some. The table shows millions of clones, with more than 90% occurring only once. The specimen was naive CD4+ T cells sorted from blood. The subset here: CD45RA+ positively selected. The receptors were gathered from a man aged 18 to 29 in good health.

This clone was seen more than once but under ten times. The chain couples TRBV19 to TRBJ2-2; 12 bases fit TRBD1. V lost 7 bases to trimming and J lost 5 bases; unmatched junction nucleotides: 8. Germline V gene lookup returns CDR1 LNHDA and CDR2 SQIVND (reference sequence). The CDR3 covers 16 residues. The CDR3 sequence: CASTIGDRGLTGELFF. CDR3 nucleotides: TGTGCCAGTACCATAGGGGACAGGGGGCTTACCGGGGAGCTGTTTTTT.

This chain's CDR3 is CASSQGPDRDLHEQYF. In nucleotides, the CDR3 is TGCGCCAGCAGCCAAGGGCCTGACAGGGATCTCCACGAGCAGTACTTC. This rearrangement joins TRBV4-1 to TRBJ2-7; 7 bases are shared with TRBD1. J lost 5 bases, V lost 1 base, and 11 bases had no gene match. Per germline, CDR1 MGHRA and CDR2 YSYEKL. The CDR3 is 16 amino acids.

V and J are TRBV28 and TRBJ2-7, with 8 bases identical to TRBD1. This CDR3 comprises 16 residues. The germline gives CDR1 MDHEN, CDR2 SYDVKM. Losses at the gene ends were 5 bases for V and 0 bases for J; bases not matched to a gene: 9. The CDR3 DNA is TGTGCCAGCAGTCCCACCAGGGACAGGAGCTCCTACGAGCAGTACTTC. Translating it yields CASSPTRDRSSYEQYF.

The V and J genes are TRBV10-1 and TRBJ2-3, with TRBD2 matching 15 bases. This CDR3 has 17 residues. Germline assignment: CDR1 WNHNN and CDR2 SYGVQD (reference sequence). V shed 7 bases and J 5 bases; nucleotides not matched to a gene: 10. Here the CDR3 reads CASTGLAGGHRLDTQYF. The CDR3 DNA reads as TGCGCCAGCACTGGACTAGCGGGGGGGCATCGCTTAGATACGCAGTATTTT.

V gene TRBV7-2 combines with J gene TRBJ2-2; no clear D gene. V shed 3 bases and J shed 4 bases, with 18 bases lying between them. Germline V gene sequence: CDR1 SGHTA, CDR2 FQGNSA. CDR3 length: 17 amino acids. In nucleotides, the CDR3 is TGTGCCAGCAGCTTGAGCCAGGTCAGGTCCACCACCGGGGAGCTGTTTTTT. Translating it yields CASSLSQVRSTTGELFF.

CDR3 loop: CASSFQTTYEQYF. The DNA of the CDR3 is TGTGCCAGCAGCTTCCAGACAACCTACGAGCAGTACTTC. V and J are TRBV5-5 and TRBJ2-7, with D uncertain. The V gene lost 2 bases and the J gene lost 2 bases, with 8 bases spanning the gap. CDR3 length: 13 amino acids. CDR1 is SGHKS, CDR2 YYEKEE, per germline (reference sequence).

This chain joins TRBV25-1 and TRBJ1-6; D is ambiguous. Germline CDR1 MGHDK, CDR2 SYGVNS. The CDR3 is 13 residues long. Trimming stripped 7 bases from V and 3 bases from J, with 7 bases between. The CDR3 loop reads CASKFSYNSPLHF. CDR3 bases: TGTGCCAGCAAGTTCAGCTATAATTCACCCCTCCACTTT.

In this sample, this clone turned up once. The chain combines TRBV7-2 with TRBJ1-1; TRBD1 matches 7 bases. V lost 5 bases and J lost 4; bases outside the gene matches: 13. The CDR3 has 16 residues. The V gene's germline CDR1 is SGHTA and CDR2 FQGNSA. In DNA, the CDR3 is TGTGCCAGCAGCCCAGGAGTAAGGGGGCTCTCCACTGAAGCTTTCTTT. It is translated as CASSPGVRGLSTEAFF.

This chain joins TRBV6-5 and TRBJ2-7; 12 bases are a match to TRBD2. Germline V CDR1 and CDR2: MNHEY, SVGAGI. Trimming at V came to 6 bases and at J to 3 bases, leaving 6 bases not matched to a gene. This CDR3 comprises 15 residues. This CDR3 is CASSRATSGSYEQYF. The CDR3 DNA follows: TGTGCCAGCAGCCGGGCGACTAGCGGGAGCTACGAGCAGTACTTC.

This chain links TRBV5-1 with TRBJ2-3, with D perhaps matching TRBD1 (6 bases). CDR1 SGHRS and CDR2 YFSETQ come from the germline V gene. V was cut by 1 base and J by 3 bases, with 12 bases left in between. CDR3 length: 15 residues. This chain's CDR3 is CASSLRGSLTDTQYF. The DNA of the CDR3 is TGCGCCAGCAGCTTGAGGGGGTCCCTAACAGATACGCAGTATTTT.

The gene calls are TRBV6-5 and TRBJ2-1; TRBD2 matches 7 bases. The CDR3 is 15 amino acids. V dropped 8 bases and J dropped 2; count of bases not matched to a gene: 9. Germline assignment: CDR1 MNHEY and CDR2 SVGAGI. CDR3 in DNA: TGTGCCAGCTTTCCGGGTCGGGGGGCCTACAATGAGCAGTTCTTC. Translated, it gives CASFPGRGAYNEQFF.

This chain joins TRBV14 and TRBJ2-3, with D unclear. The CDR3 sequence is 13 residues long. Trimming removed 4 bases from V and 4 bases from J, with 9 bases in between. CDR1 is SGHDN, CDR2 FVKESK, per germline. CDR3 nucleotides: TGTGCCAGCAGCCTTCTATGGGCAGATACGCAGTATTTT. This sequence encodes CASSLLWADTQYF.

This chain uses TRBV28 with TRBJ2-1; 7 positions agree with TRBD2. Germline trimming cut 2 bases from V and 4 bases from J; bases unmatched to any gene: 5. The CDR3 length is 15 residues. Looked up from germline, CDR1 is MDHEN and CDR2 is SYDVKM. The CDR3 reads CASSLIASGYNEQFF. DNA of the CDR3: TGTGCCAGCAGTTTAATCGCTAGCGGATACAATGAGCAGTTCTTC.

The genes are TRBV7-2 and TRBJ1-3; no definite D call. Germline V gives CDR1 SGHTA, CDR2 FQGNSA. The CDR3 covers 16 residues. V dropped 2 bases and J dropped 0 bases, with 11 bases sitting between them. CDR3 in amino acids: CASSLTASASGNTIYF. CDR3 nucleotide sequence: TGTGCCAGCAGCTTAACTGCCTCGGCCTCTGGAAACACCATATATTTT.

J is TRBJ1-5 and V is TRBV7-2; the D is unclear. The CDR3 runs 14 residues. The V and J ends lost 1 base and 7 bases respectively, with 11 bases between them. Per the germline V gene, CDR1 is SGHTA and CDR2 is FQGNSA. The CDR3 region is CASSLVGISQPQHF. As DNA, the CDR3 is TGTGCCAGCAGCTTAGTAGGGATTAGCCAGCCCCAGCATTTT.

The V and J genes are TRBV14 and TRBJ2-3, with D perhaps TRBD1 (6 bases). V was clipped by 4 bases and J by 2 bases, with 10 bases between them. The CDR3 contains 14 residues. Germline V gene sequence: CDR1 SGHDN, CDR2 FVKESK. The CDR3 DNA follows: TGTGCCAGCAGCCCGAGGGGGTACACAGATACGCAGTATTTT. It yields the protein CASSPRGYTDTQYF.

The chain recombines TRBV7-2 with TRBJ2-5, with 11 positions matching TRBD2. The germline V gene encodes CDR1 SGHTA and CDR2 FQGNSA. The CDR3 totals 15 residues. V gave up 5 bases and J gave up 5 bases; unmatched junction bases: 7. CDR3 loop: CASSPQLAGDETQYF. The CDR3 coding sequence is TGTGCCAGCAGCCCACAACTAGCGGGAGATGAGACCCAGTACTTC.

The chain is built from TRBV6-5 and TRBJ2-7; TRBD1 might be the D (5 bases). CDR3 length equals 15 residues. The V and J ends lost 6 bases and 2 bases respectively, with 17 bases between them. The germline CDR1 and CDR2 sequences are MNHEY and SVGAGI. The CDR3 region has the DNA TGTGCCAGCAGAACGAGTATCCAGGGAACCTACGAGCAGTACTTC. Amino acid sequence: CASRTSIQGTYEQYF.

The chain is built from TRBV2 and TRBJ2-3; 13 positions agree with TRBD2. Unmatched junction bases numbered 15, after V lost 9 bases and J lost 0 bases. This CDR3 comprises 19 residues. The germline CDR1 and CDR2 sequences are SNHLY and FYNNEI. DNA of the CDR3: TGTGCCAGTCAAAGGTGGGGACTAGCGGGGAACGCTAGCACAGATACGCAGTATTTT. Its translation is CASQRWGLAGNASTDTQYF.

This clone was counted a single time. The chain is built from TRBV12-5 and TRBJ1-5, with unresolved D. There are 13 residues in the CDR3. Germline CDR1 is LGHNT and CDR2 is FRNRAP. The V and J ends lost 6 bases and 4 bases respectively, with 10 bases between them. CDR3 in amino acids: CASGISMNQPQHF. CDR3 in DNA: TGTGCTAGTGGAATATCCATGAATCAGCCCCAGCATTTT.

The chain couples TRBV28 to TRBJ1-6; D gene ambiguous. Germline lookup yields CDR1 MDHEN and CDR2 SYDVKM. The V end lost 6 bases, the J end lost 9 bases, and 6 bases lay between the germline ends. The CDR3 runs 11 residues. The CDR3 nucleotides are TGTGCCAGCAGCCCCGGTTCACCCCTCCACTTT. This encodes CASSPGSPLHF.

V gene TRBV15 combines with J gene TRBJ2-5, with D tentatively TRBD2 (5 bases). V was clipped by 4 bases and J by 2 bases, with 11 bases between them. CDR1 and CDR2 from the germline V gene are LNHNV and YYDKDF (reference sequence). The CDR3 is 14 amino acids. The CDR3 loop reads CATSTRAAQETQYF. CDR3 coding DNA: TGTGCCACCAGCACGCGAGCGGCGCAAGAGACCCAGTACTTC.